This entry lists 15 T cell receptor beta chains sequenced from one sample in a study of blood T cell repertoires in COVID-19. Assay used: immunoSEQ multiplex PCR; TCRdb lists only in-frame clones, some missing. The sample holds 360,000 or so clones, roughly 90% seen once. Sequencing was performed on PBMCs or T cells enriched from blood (not recorded which). Receptors originate from a woman younger than 45 who had recovered from COVID-19.

The chain combines TRBV5-1 with TRBJ2-1, with 7 bases matching TRBD1. V dropped 4 bases and J dropped 3; count of bases not matched to a gene: 7. The CDR3 length is 15 residues. Germline V gene data show CDR1 as SGHRS and CDR2 as YFSETQ. CDR3 DNA sequence: TGCGCCAGCAGCCCAGGGGGTGGAATCTACAATGAGCAGTTCTTC. This translates into CASSPGGGIYNEQFF.

The chain carries TRBV5-4 and TRBJ2-5, with D possibly being TRBD1 (7 bases). Germline V gene lookup returns CDR1 SGHNT and CDR2 YYREEE (reference sequence). Trimming took off 3 bases at V and 5 bases at J, with 20 bases between the two ends. The CDR3 contains 16 residues. The CDR3 coding sequence is TGTGCCAGCAGCTGGGGAGGAACAGGGGTCGGGGAGACCCAGTACTTC. Protein product: CASSWGGTGVGETQYF.

The chain has TRBV24-1 and TRBJ1-2; TRBD1 matches 9 bases. This CDR3 spans 19 amino acids. V shed 9 bases and J 4 bases; nucleotides not matched to a gene: 23. The germline V gene has CDR1 KGHDR and CDR2 SFDVKD. This chain's CDR3 is CATQQLTRKNRGRSYGYTF. The DNA of the CDR3 is TGTGCCACCCAGCAGCTTACAAGAAAAAACAGGGGGCGTTCCTATGGCTACACCTTC.

The chain combines TRBV6-6 with TRBJ1-2; perhaps TRBD1 as D (6 bases). V lost 6 bases and J 4 bases, leaving 21 bases between the germline ends. Germline V CDR1 and CDR2: MNHNY, SVGAGI (reference sequence). The CDR3 consists of 16 residues. Written as DNA, the CDR3 is TGTGCCAGCAGGCCCCAGGGGCGCAGTGGACCCTATGGCTACACCTTC. Its translation: CASRPQGRSGPYGYTF.

The V and J genes are TRBV12-3 or TRBV12-4 and TRBJ1-2; no clear D gene. The CDR3 extends over 12 amino acids. V was clipped by 3 bases and J by 7 bases, with 9 bases between them. DNA of the CDR3: TGTGCCAGCAGTTTTCCTCTAGCTGGCTACACCTTC. Its protein product is CASSFPLAGYTF.

The V gene is TRBV27, the J gene TRBJ1-5; no clear D gene. Looked up from germline, CDR1 is MNHEY and CDR2 is SMNVEV (reference sequence). V gave up 8 bases and J gave up 0 bases, with 11 bases separating them. This CDR3 is 14 amino acids long. The CDR3 protein is CASHRIYSNQPQHF. In DNA form, the CDR3 reads TGTGCCAGCCACCGTATCTATAGCAATCAGCCCCAGCATTTT.

Of note for this clone: The junction differs from germline at one of its ends, possibly a read error. J is TRBJ1-6 and V is TRBV28; D is possibly TRBD1 (6 bases). The CDR3 is 12 residues long. Germline CDR1 is MDHEN and CDR2 is SYDVKM. The CDR3 sequence is CASTGYNSPLHF. CDR3 DNA sequence: TGTGCAAGCACAGGGTACAATTCACCCCTCCACTTT.

The J gene is TRBJ2-7, the V gene TRBV6-1, with TRBD1 matching over 10 bases. The CDR3 runs to 17 residues. J gave up 3 bases and V 4 bases, and 12 bases lay outside the gene matches. In germline, CDR1 is MNHNS, CDR2 SASEGT. The CDR3 DNA reads as TGTGCCAGCAGTGTGTGGACAGGGGGGTTTTCTTACTACGAGCAGTACTTC. The encoded protein is CASSVWTGGFSYYEQYF.

The chain couples TRBV27 to TRBJ2-7, with D hard to call. V was pared by 3 bases and J by 0 bases, with 6 bases between. The CDR3 contains 13 residues. The germline CDR1 and CDR2 sequences are MNHEY and SMNVEV (reference sequence). The CDR3 region is CASSFESSYEQYF. CDR3 bases: TGTGCCAGCAGTTTCGAGAGCTCCTACGAGCAGTACTTC.

In its sample, this clone was seen once. CDR3 nucleotide sequence: TGTGCCAGCAGCCCATGGGGACAGGGGGTATCCTACGAGCAGTACTTC. Residues: CASSPWGQGVSYEQYF. The J gene is TRBJ2-7, the V gene TRBV7-2; the match to TRBD1 covers 11 bases. The V gene end was trimmed by 5 bases and the J gene end by 1 base; junction bases not matched to a gene: 7. The CDR3 runs to 16 residues. CDR1 and CDR2 (germline): SGHTA, FQGNSA.

This clone turned up a few times. This chain uses TRBV2 with TRBJ1-6, with unresolved D. Germline V lookup: CDR1 SNHLY, CDR2 FYNNEI. V gave up 10 bases and J gave up 5 bases, with 24 bases separating them. CDR3 length equals 17 residues. In DNA form, the CDR3 reads TGTGCCACTCATCAAGACGGAGTCCCCGACCATAATTCACCCCTCCACTTT. It is translated as CATHQDGVPDHNSPLHF. Together with reference TRBV2 and TRBJ1-6, the CDR3 gives the full variable domain: EPEVTQTPSHQVTQMGQEVILRCVPISNHLYFYWYRQILGQKVEFLVSFYNNEISEKSEIFDDQFSVERPDGSNFTLKIRSTKLEDSAMYFCATHQDGVPDHNSPLHFGNGTRLTVT.

The CDR3 DNA sequence: TGTGCCAGCAGCTTAGTACAGGGCAATCAGCCCCAGCATTTT. It yields the protein CASSLVQGNQPQHF. V gene TRBV7-2 combines with J gene TRBJ1-5, with D perhaps matching TRBD1 (5 bases). Germline V CDR1 and CDR2: SGHTA, FQGNSA. This CDR3 is 14 amino acids long. V was shortened by 1 base and J by 2 bases, with 6 bases between the two germline ends.

V gene TRBV4-2 combines with J gene TRBJ1-3; D not resolved. The CDR3 loop spans 16 amino acids. Trimming cost V 0 bases and J 0 bases, with 9 bases left between them. CDR1 and CDR2 from the germline V gene are LGHNA and YNFKEQ. CDR3 region: CASSQDLATSGNTIYF. DNA of the CDR3: TGTGCCAGCAGCCAAGATCTGGCAACCTCTGGAAACACCATATATTTT.

This clone was found once. One end of the junction does not line up with germline, which may come from a read error. The rearrangement links TRBV11-3 to TRBJ2-5; no clear D gene. The V gene's germline CDR1 is SGHNT and CDR2 YENEEA. The CDR3 has 8 amino acids. Written as DNA, the CDR3 is TGTGCCAGCAGCTTAGGGCACTTC. Protein: CASSLGHF.

This chain uses TRBV5-4 with TRBJ2-3, with D possibly being TRBD2 (6 bases). The CDR3 is 13 residues long. Looked up from germline, CDR1 is SGHNT and CDR2 is YYREEE (reference sequence). Trimming took off 4 bases at V and 4 bases at J, with 10 bases between the two ends. The CDR3 spells CASSPRGADTQYF. Here the CDR3 DNA reads TGTGCCAGCAGCCCCCGCGGGGCAGATACGCAGTATTTT.